The T cell receptor (beta chain) described here comes from a study of T cell responses to AZD1222 COVID-19 vaccine. Generated by immunoSEQ multiplex PCR, the TCRdb table keeps only in-frame clones and is missing some. The sample lists tens of thousands of clones; around 85% were seen once. Whole-study findings and limits: Repertoires in all cases were sampled only once the peak T cell response had passed. The study found vaccine-associated CD4 TCRs spanning spike, dominant at 160-218 and 743-854. Females outnumbered males among donors, who were mostly white British; clonal diversity was possibly underestimated.

About this clone: Its specificity is not known.

The sequence came from an adult in good health. The sequences come from peripheral blood, collected on day 0 of MenACWY control vaccination.

The CDR3 DNA is TGTGCCAGCAGCTCGTCCAGCTCCTACAATGAGCAGTTCTTC. Protein sequence: CASSSSSSYNEQFF. The chain couples TRBV7-2 to TRBJ2-1; D is uncertain. Trimming left V 4 bases short and J 0 bases short, with 7 bases between. Germline assignment: CDR1 SGHTA and CDR2 FQGNSA. This CDR3 has 14 residues.